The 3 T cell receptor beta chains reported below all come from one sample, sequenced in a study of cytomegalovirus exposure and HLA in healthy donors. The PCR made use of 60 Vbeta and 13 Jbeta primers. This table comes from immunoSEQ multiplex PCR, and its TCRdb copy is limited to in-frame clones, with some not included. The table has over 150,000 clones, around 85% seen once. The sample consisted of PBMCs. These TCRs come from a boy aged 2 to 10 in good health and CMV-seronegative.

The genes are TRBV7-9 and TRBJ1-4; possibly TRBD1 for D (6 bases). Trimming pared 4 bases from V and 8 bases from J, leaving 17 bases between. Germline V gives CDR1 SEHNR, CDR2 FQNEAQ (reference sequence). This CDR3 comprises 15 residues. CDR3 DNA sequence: TGTGCCAGCAGCTCGAAGGCAGGGGCCGGGGAAAAACTGTTTTTT. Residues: CASSSKAGAGEKLFF.

The CDR3 is CASSHGTGGVGNQPQHF. DNA of the CDR3: TGTGCCAGCAGCCACGGGACAGGGGGCGTCGGGAATCAGCCCCAGCATTTT. The rearrangement uses TRBV27 and TRBJ1-5; TRBD1 matches at 12 bases. V gave up 6 bases and J gave up 4 bases; unmatched junction bases: 10. Germline V CDR1 and CDR2: MNHEY, SMNVEV (reference sequence). This CDR3 comprises 17 residues.

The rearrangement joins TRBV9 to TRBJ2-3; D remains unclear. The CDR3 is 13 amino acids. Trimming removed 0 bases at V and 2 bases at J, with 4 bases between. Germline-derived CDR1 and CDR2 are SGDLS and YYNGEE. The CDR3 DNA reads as TGTGCCAGCAGCGTAGAACTCACAGATACGCAGTATTTT. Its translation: CASSVELTDTQYF. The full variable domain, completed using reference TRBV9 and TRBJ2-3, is DSGVTQTPKHLITATGQRVTLRCSPRSGDLSVYWYQQSLDQGLQFLIQYYNGEERAKGNILERFSAQQFPDLHSELNLSSLELGDSALYFCASSVELTDTQYFGPGTRLTVL.